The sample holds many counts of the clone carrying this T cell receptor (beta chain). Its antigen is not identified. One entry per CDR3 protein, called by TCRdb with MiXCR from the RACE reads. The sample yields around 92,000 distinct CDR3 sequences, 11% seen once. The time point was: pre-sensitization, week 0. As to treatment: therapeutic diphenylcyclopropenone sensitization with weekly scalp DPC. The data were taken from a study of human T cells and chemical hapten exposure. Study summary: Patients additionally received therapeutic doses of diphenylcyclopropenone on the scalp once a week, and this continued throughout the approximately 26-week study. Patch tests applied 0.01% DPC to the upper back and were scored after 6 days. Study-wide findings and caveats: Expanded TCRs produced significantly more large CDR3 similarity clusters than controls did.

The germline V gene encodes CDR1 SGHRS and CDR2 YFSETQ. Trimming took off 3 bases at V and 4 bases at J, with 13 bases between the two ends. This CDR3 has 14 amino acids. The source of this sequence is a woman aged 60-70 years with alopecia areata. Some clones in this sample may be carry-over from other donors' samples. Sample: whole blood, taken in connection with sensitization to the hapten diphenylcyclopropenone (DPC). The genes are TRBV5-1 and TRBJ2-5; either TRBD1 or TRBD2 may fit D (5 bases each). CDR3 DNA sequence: TGCGCCAGCAGCTCCCGATCCGGGGCAGAGACCCAGTACTTC. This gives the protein CASSSRSGAETQYF.